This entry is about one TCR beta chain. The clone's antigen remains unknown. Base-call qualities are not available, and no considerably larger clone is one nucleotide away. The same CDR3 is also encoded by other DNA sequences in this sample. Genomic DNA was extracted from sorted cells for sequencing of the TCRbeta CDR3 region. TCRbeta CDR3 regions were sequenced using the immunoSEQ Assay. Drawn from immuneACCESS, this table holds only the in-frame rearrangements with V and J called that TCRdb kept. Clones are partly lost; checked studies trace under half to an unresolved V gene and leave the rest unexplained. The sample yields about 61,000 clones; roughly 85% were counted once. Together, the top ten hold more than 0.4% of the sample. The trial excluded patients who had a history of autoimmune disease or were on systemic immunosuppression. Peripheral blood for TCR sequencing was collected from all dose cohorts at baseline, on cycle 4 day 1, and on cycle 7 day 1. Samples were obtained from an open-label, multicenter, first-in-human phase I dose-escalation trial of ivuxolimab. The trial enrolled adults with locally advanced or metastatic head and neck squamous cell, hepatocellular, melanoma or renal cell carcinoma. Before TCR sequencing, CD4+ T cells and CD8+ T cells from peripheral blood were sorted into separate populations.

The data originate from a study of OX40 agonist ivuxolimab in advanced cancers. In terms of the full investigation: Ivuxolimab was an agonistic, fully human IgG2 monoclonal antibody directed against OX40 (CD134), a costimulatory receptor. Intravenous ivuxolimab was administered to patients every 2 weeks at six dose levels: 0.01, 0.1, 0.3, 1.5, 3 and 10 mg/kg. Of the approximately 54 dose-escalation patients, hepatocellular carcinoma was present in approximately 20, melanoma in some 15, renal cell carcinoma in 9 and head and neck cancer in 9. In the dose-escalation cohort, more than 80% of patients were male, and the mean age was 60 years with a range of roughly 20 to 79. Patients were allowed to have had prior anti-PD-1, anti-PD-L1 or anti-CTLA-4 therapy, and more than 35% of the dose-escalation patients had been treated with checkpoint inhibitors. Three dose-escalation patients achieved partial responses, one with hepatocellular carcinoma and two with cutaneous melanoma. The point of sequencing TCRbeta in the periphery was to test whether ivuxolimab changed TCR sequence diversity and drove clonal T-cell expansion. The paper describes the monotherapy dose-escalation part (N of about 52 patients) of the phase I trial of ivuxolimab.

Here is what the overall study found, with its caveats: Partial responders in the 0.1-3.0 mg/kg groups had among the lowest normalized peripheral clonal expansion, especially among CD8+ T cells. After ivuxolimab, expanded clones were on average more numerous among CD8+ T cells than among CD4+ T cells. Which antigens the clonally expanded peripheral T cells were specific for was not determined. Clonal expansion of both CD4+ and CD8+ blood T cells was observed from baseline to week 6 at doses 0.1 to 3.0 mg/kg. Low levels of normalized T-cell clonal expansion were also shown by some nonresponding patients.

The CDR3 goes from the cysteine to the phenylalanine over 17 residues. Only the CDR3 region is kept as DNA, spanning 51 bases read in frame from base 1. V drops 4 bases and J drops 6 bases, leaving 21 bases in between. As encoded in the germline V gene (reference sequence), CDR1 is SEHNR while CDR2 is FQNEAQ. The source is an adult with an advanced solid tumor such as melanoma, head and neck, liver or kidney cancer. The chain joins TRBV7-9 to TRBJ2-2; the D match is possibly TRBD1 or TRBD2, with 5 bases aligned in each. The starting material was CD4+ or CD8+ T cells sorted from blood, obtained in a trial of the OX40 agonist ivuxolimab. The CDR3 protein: CASSSPGAARLSGELFF. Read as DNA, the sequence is TGTGCCAGCAGCTCTCCCGGGGCAGCCCGGCTCTCCGGGGAGCTGTTTTTT. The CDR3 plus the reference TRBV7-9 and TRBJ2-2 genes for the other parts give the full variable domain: DTGVSQNPRHKITKRGQNVTFRCDPISEHNRLYWYRQTLGQGPEFLTYFQNEAQLEKSRLLSDRFSAERPKGSFSTLEIQRTEQGDSAMYLCASSSPGAARLSGELFFGEGSRLTVL.